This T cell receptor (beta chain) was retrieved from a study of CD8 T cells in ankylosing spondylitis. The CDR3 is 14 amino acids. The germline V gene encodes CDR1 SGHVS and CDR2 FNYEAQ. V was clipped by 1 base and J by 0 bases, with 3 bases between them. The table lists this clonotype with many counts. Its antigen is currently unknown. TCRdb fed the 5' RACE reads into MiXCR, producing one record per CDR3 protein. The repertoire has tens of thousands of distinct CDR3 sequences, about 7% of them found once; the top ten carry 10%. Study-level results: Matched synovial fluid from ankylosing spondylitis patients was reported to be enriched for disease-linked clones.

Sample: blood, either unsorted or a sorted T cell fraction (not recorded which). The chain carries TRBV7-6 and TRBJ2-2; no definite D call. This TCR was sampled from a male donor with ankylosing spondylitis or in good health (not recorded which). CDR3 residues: CASSLETNTGELFF. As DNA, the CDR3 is TGTGCCAGCAGCTTAGAGACGAACACCGGGGAGCTGTTTTTT.